These 15 T cell receptor beta chains were sequenced from one sample in a study of long-term antiretroviral therapy in people with HIV. They ran version v3.0 of the immunoSEQ assay at survey level. TCRdb's copy holds only in-frame clones and misses some; the assay was immunoSEQ multiplex PCR. In the table there are tens of thousands of clones, 90% to 95% of which are singletons. Sample: unsorted PBMCs, taken 3.7 years after starting antiretroviral therapy. The receptors derive from a woman in her fifties or sixties with HIV.

The chain is built from TRBV29-1 and TRBJ1-1; possible D gene TRBD1, 5 bases. Germline V gene lookup returns CDR1 SQVTM and CDR2 ANQGSEA. V dropped 4 bases and J dropped 2 bases, with 11 bases sitting between them. The CDR3 length is 13 residues. The CDR3 spells CSVVSGANTEAFF. The CDR3 nucleotides are TGCAGCGTTGTGTCTGGGGCAAACACTGAAGCTTTCTTT.

The J gene is TRBJ1-3, the V gene TRBV10-3; D is possibly TRBD1 (6 bases). V shed 10 bases and J shed 3 bases, with 10 bases lying between them. The length of the CDR3 is 12 residues. Per germline, CDR1 ENHRY and CDR2 SYGVKD. The CDR3 nucleotides read TGTGCCACCGGACAGCTTGGAAACACCATATATTTT. The encoded protein is CATGQLGNTIYF.

V is TRBV27 and J is TRBJ2-7, with D unresolved. The CDR3 runs 15 residues. From germline, CDR1 is MNHEY and CDR2 SMNVEV (reference sequence). Trimming removed 7 bases at V and 2 bases at J, with 18 bases between. DNA for the CDR3: TGTGCCAGCACCCTTTTAACTGGGCGCACCTACGAGCAGTACTTC. This gives the protein CASTLLTGRTYEQYF.

The genes are TRBV30 and TRBJ2-3; 12 bases are a match to TRBD2. The CDR3 totals 16 residues. V dropped 3 bases and J dropped 1; count of bases not matched to a gene: 5. Germline values: CDR1 GTSNPN, CDR2 SVGIG (reference sequence). The CDR3 spells CAWRSSGGGRTDTQYF. The CDR3 DNA reads as TGTGCCTGGAGATCTAGCGGGGGGGGACGCACAGATACGCAGTATTTT.

The chain has TRBV6-1 and TRBJ2-7; maybe TRBD2 (5 bases). CDR3 length equals 16 residues. Germline V lookup: CDR1 MNHNS, CDR2 SASEGT. V lost 3 bases and J lost 2, with 17 bases in between. The DNA for the CDR3 is TGTGCCAGCAGTGATGGTTCCTTGGAGCGGCCCTACGAGCAGTACTTC. Residues: CASSDGSLERPYEQYF.

This sequence joins TRBV11-3 and TRBJ2-2, with D tentatively TRBD2 (7 bases). This CDR3 is 17 amino acids long. CDR1 is SGHNT, CDR2 YENEEA, per germline. The ends were cut back, 6 bases at V and 0 bases at J, with 17 bases in the middle. CDR3 loop: CASSPIGGGPNTGELFF. CDR3 sequence (DNA): TGTGCCAGCAGTCCAATTGGGGGGGGGCCGAACACCGGGGAGCTGTTTTTT.

CDR3 sequence (DNA): TGCAGCGTTGGGGCGGGACAGGTTGGCTACGAGCAGTACTTC. Residues: CSVGAGQVGYEQYF. The chain recombines TRBV29-1 with TRBJ2-7; 8 positions match TRBD1. This CDR3 is built from 14 residues. With 4 bases clipped from V and 3 bases from J, the junction kept 8 bases outside the gene matches. Germline V CDR1 and CDR2: SQVTM, ANQGSEA.

The chain couples TRBV7-9 to TRBJ2-7; possible D gene TRBD1, 6 bases. Trimming pared 1 base from V and 0 bases from J, leaving 13 bases between. This CDR3 is 16 amino acids long. CDR1 and CDR2 from the germline V gene are SEHNR and FQNEAQ (reference sequence). In DNA, the CDR3 is TGTGCCAGCAGCTTAGTATCAGGGGCCAGCTCCTACGAGCAGTACTTC. It translates to CASSLVSGASSYEQYF.

The rearrangement joins TRBV7-3 to TRBJ2-3; 8 bases fit TRBD1. The CDR3 sequence is 15 residues long. In germline, CDR1 is SGHTA, CDR2 FQGTGA. V shed 4 bases, J shed 3 bases, and the junction held 6 bases outside the gene matches. Here the CDR3 DNA reads TGTGCCAGCAGCTGGACAGGGAGTAGGACAGATACGCAGTATTTT. Translation: CASSWTGSRTDTQYF.

The rearrangement links TRBV4-1 to TRBJ1-1; D gene ambiguous. Looked up from germline, CDR1 is MGHRA and CDR2 is YSYEKL. This CDR3 comprises 13 residues. Trimming shortened V by 5 bases and J by 0 bases, and 7 bases separated the two germline ends. The CDR3 protein is CASSDRMNTEAFF. The CDR3 coding sequence is TGCGCCAGCAGCGATCGGATGAACACTGAAGCTTTCTTT.

The gene calls are TRBV11-3 and TRBJ1-3, with unresolved D. V dropped 8 bases and J dropped 8 bases, with 13 bases sitting between them. CDR1 is SGHNT and CDR2 is YENEEA in the germline V gene. The CDR3 contains 12 residues. The CDR3 DNA reads TGTGCCAGCTCCAGTAACCGGGACACCATATATTTT. It specifies CASSSNRDTIYF.

The chain combines TRBV7-2 with TRBJ2-7, with a weak D call TRBD2 (7 bases). CDR3 length equals 16 residues. Trimming stripped 5 bases from V and 2 bases from J, with 19 bases between. Germline CDR1 is SGHTA and CDR2 is FQGNSA. The CDR3 DNA reads TGTGCCAGCAGCCCTCTCCTGGGGGGGCGAACCTACGAGCAGTACTTC. It encodes CASSPLLGGRTYEQYF. Based on the CDR3 plus reference TRBV7-2 and TRBJ2-7, the full variable domain is GAGVSQSPSNKVTEKGKDVELRCDPISGHTALYWYRQSLGQGLEFLIYFQGNSAPDKSGLPSDRFSAERTGGSVSTLTIQRTQQEDSAVYLCASSPLLGGRTYEQYFGPGTRLTVT.

This sequence joins TRBV7-6 and TRBJ1-2; possible D gene TRBD1, 5 bases. CDR1 and CDR2 from the germline V gene are SGHVS and FNYEAQ. The V and J ends lost 8 bases and 4 bases respectively, with 8 bases between them. The CDR3 extends over 11 amino acids. CDR3 sequence reads: CASSGGYGYTF. CDR3 bases: TGTGCCAGCTCGGGGGGCTATGGCTACACCTTC. The complete variable domain, with remaining parts taken from reference TRBV7-6 and TRBJ1-2, reads GAGVSQSPRYKVTKRGQDVALRCDPISGHVSLYWYRQALGQGPEFLTYFNYEAQQDKSGLPNDRFSAERPEGSISTLTIQRTEQRDSAMYRCASSGGYGYTFGSGTRLTVV.

The CDR3 spells CATNIGGTNTEAFF. The DNA for the CDR3 is TGTGCCACCAACATAGGGGGTACGAACACTGAAGCTTTCTTT. The gene calls are TRBV2 and TRBJ1-1, with D possibly TRBD1 on 6 matching bases. CDR1 is SNHLY and CDR2 is FYNNEI in the germline V gene. The V and J ends lost 10 bases and 1 base respectively, with 16 bases between them. The length of the CDR3 is 14 residues.

This chain uses TRBV30 with TRBJ2-5; 15 bases align to TRBD2. Germline values: CDR1 GTSNPN, CDR2 SVGIG (reference sequence). J lost 9 bases, V lost 5 bases, and 4 bases had no gene match. CDR3 length: 13 amino acids. As DNA, the CDR3 is TGTGCCTGGGGACTAGCGGGGGGGACGTCCCAGTACTTC. This gives the protein CAWGLAGGTSQYF.